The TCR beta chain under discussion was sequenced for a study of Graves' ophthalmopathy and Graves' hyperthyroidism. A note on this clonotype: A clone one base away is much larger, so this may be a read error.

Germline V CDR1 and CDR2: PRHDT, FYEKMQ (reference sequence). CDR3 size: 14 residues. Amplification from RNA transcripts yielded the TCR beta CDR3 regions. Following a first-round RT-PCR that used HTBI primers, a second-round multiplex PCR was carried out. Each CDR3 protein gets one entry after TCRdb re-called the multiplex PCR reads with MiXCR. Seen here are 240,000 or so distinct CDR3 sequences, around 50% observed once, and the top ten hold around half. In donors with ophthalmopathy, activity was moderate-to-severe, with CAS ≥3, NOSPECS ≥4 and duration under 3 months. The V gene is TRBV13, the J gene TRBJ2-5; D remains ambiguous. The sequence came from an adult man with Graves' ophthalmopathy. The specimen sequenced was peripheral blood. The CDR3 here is CVSSLGRRRETQYF. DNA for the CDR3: TGTGTCAGCAGCTTAGGGCGAAGGCGGGAGACCCAGTACTTC.